The following is a T cell receptor (beta chain) sequence with its context. Its antigen is not known. Ipilimumab CTLA-4 blockade and focal radiation were given to patients with chemo-refractory metastatic non-small-cell lung cancer. The sample originates from a study of radiotherapy plus CTLA-4 blockade in lung cancer. Whole-study context: Across the patients, objective responses occurred in 18%, and disease control in roughly 31%. Notes on the study in general: TCR clones from tumors expanded in blood after radiotherapy plus ipilimumab.

Some clones are missing from TCRdb's copy, which holds only in-frame ones; the method was immunoSEQ multiplex PCR. The sample gives 60,000 to 70,000 clones, approximately 79% of which show up once; 10% is in the top ten. V lost 2 bases to trimming and J lost 4 bases, with 10 bases between them. The V gene's germline CDR1 is SGHKS and CDR2 YYEKEE (reference sequence). The length of the CDR3 is 15 residues. This sequence originates from a human donor with non-small cell lung cancer who had a complete response to radiotherapy plus ipilimumab. The V call is TRBV5-5, the J call TRBJ2-6; tentatively, D is TRBD1 (6 bases). The sample here was peripheral blood, taken from a patient treated with radiotherapy plus ipilimumab. CDR3 bases: TGTGCCAGCAGCTTCGGACAGTGGGGGGCCAACGTCCTGACTTTC. Encoded protein: CASSFGQWGANVLTF.